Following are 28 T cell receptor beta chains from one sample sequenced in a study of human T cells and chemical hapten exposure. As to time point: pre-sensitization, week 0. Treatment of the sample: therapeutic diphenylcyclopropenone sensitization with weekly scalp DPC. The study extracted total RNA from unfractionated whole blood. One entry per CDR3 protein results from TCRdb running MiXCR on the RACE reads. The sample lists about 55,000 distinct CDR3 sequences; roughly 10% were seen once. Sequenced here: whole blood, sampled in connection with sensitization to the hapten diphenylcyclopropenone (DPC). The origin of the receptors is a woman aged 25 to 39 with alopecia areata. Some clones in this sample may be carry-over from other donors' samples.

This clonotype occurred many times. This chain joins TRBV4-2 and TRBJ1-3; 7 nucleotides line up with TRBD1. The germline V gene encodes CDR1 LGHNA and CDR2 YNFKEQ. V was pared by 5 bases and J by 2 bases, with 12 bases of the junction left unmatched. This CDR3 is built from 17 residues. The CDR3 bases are TGTGCCAGCAGCTTTCGGACAGGCCCAGAAGCTGGAAACACCATATATTTT. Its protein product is CASSFRTGPEAGNTIYF.

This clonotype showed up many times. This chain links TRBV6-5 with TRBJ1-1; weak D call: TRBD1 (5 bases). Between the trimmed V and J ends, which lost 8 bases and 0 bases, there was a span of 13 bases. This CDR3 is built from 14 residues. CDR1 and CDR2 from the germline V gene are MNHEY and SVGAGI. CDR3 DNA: TGTGCCAGCGGGGCTACAGTTATGAACACTGAAGCTTTCTTT. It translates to CASGATVMNTEAFF.

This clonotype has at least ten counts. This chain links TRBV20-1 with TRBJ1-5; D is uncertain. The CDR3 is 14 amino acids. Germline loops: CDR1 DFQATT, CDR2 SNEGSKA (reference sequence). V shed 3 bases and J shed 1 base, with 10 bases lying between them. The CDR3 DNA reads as TGCAGTGCTAGGGGTTTCCGGAGCAATCAGCCCCAGCATTTT. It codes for CSARGFRSNQPQHF.

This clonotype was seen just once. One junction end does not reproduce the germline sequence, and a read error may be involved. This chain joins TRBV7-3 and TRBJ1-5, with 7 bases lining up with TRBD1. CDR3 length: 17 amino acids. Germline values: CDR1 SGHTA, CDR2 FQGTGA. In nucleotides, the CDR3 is TGCTGGGAGTTCCCCACGGGGCAGGGGGATTGTCGTAAGCCCCAGCATTTT. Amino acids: CWEFPTGQGDCRKPQHF.

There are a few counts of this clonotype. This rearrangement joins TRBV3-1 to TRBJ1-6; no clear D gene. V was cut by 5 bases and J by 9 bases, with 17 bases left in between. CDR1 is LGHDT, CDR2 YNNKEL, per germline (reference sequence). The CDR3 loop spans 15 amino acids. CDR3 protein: CASSFRTSHGSPLHF. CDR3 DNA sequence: TGTGCCAGCAGCTTCCGGACGTCGCACGGTTCACCCCTCCACTTT.

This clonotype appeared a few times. This chain's CDR3 is CASSSLTGGVTEAFF. CDR3 nucleotides: TGTGCCAGCAGTTCGCTGACAGGGGGGGTCACTGAAGCTTTCTTT. The chain joins TRBV28 to TRBJ1-1; 9 bases fit TRBD1. J was trimmed by 4 bases and V by 4 bases; bases with no gene match: 7. Germline V lookup: CDR1 MDHEN, CDR2 SYDVKM. The CDR3 extends over 15 amino acids. The complete variable domain, with remaining parts taken from reference TRBV28 and TRBJ1-1, reads DVKVTQSSRYLVKRTGEKVFLECVQDMDHENMFWYRQDPGLGLRLIYFSYDVKMKEKGDIPEGYSVSREKKERFSLILESASTNQTSMYLCASSSLTGGVTEAFFGQGTRLTVV.

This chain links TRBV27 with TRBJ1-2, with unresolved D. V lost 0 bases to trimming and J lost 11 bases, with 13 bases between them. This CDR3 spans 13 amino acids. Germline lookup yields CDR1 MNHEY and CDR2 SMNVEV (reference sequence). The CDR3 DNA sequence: TGTGCCAGCAGTTTATCGGCGGATTTCCAGTACACCTTC. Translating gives CASSLSADFQYTF.

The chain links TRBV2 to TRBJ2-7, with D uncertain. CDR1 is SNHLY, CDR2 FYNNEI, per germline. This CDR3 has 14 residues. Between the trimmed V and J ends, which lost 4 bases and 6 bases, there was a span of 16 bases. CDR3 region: CASSVKLVTGEQYF. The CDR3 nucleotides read TGTGCCAGCAGTGTGAAACTCGTGACGGGCGAGCAGTACTTC.

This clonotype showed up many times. CDR3 in amino acids: CSASDGRGNYGYTF. DNA of the CDR3: TGCAGTGCTAGTGATGGGCGGGGGAACTATGGCTACACCTTC. The V and J genes are TRBV20-1 and TRBJ1-2, with a possible D match to TRBD1 (5 bases). CDR1 DFQATT and CDR2 SNEGSKA come from the germline V gene (reference sequence). The V gene lost 3 bases and the J gene lost 2 bases, with 13 bases spanning the gap. The CDR3 totals 14 residues.

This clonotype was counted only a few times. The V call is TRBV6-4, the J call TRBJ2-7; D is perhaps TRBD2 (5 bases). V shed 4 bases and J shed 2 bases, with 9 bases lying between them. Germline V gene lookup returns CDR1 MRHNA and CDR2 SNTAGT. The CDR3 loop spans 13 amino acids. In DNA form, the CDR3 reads TGTGCCAGCAGTGCTAGCCGAACCTACGAGCAGTACTTC. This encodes CASSASRTYEQYF.

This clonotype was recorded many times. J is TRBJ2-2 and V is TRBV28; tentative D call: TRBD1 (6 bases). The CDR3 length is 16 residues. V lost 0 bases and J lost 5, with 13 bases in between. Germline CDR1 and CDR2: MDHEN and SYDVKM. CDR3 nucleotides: TGTGCCAGCAGTTTATGGGGGGCAGACCGGACCGGGGAGCTGTTTTTT. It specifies CASSLWGADRTGELFF.

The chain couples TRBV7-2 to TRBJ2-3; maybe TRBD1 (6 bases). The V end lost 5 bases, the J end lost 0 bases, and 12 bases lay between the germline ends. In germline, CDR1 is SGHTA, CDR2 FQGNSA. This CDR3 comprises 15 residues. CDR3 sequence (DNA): TGTGCCAGCAGCCCCGGGACATCCAGCACAGATACGCAGTATTTT. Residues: CASSPGTSSTDTQYF.

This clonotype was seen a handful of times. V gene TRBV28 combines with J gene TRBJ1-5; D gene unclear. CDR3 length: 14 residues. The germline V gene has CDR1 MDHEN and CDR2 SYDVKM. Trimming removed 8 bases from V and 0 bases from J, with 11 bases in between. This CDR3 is CASESSSSNQPQHF. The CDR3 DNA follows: TGTGCCAGCGAAAGCTCCTCTAGCAATCAGCCCCAGCATTTT. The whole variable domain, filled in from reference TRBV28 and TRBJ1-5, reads DVKVTQSSRYLVKRTGEKVFLECVQDMDHENMFWYRQDPGLGLRLIYFSYDVKMKEKGDIPEGYSVSREKKERFSLILESASTNQTSMYLCASESSSSNQPQHFGDGTRLSIL.

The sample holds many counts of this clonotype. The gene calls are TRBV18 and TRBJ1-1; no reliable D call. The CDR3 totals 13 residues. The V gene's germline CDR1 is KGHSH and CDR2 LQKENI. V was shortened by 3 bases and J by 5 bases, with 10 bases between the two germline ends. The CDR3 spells CASSPLGGTEAFF. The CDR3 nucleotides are TGTGCCAGCTCACCTTTAGGAGGGACTGAAGCTTTCTTT.

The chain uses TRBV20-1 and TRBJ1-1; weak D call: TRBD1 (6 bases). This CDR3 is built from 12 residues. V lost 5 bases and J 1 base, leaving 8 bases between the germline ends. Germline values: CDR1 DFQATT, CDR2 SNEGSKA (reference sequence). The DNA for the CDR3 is TGCAGTGCTTCGGACAGGAACACTGAAGCTTTCTTT. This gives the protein CSASDRNTEAFF.

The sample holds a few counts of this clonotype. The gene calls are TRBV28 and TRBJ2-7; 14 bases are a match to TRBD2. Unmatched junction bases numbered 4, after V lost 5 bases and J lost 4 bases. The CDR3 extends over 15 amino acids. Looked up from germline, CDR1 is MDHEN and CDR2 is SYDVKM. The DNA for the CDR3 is TGTGCCAGCAGTATCGGACTAGCGGGGGGTTACGAGCAGTACTTC. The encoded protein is CASSIGLAGGYEQYF.

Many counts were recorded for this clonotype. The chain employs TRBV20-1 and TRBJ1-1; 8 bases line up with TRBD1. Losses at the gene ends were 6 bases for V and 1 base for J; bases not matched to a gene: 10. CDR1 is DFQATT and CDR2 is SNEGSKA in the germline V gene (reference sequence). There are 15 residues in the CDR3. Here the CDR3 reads CSALRTGRRNTEAFF. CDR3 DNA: TGCAGTGCCTTGCGGACAGGGAGGAGGAACACTGAAGCTTTCTTT.

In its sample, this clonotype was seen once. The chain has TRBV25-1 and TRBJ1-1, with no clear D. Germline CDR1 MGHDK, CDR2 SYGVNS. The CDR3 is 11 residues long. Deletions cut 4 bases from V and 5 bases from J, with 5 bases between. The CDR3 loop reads CASSARTEAFF. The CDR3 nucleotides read TGTGCCAGCAGTGCTAGGACTGAAGCTTTCTTT.

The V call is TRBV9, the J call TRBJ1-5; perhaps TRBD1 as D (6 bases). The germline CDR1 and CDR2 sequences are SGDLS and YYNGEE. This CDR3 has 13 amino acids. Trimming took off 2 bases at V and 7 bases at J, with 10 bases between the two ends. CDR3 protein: CASSVQGQQPQHF. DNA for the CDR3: TGTGCCAGCAGCGTCCAGGGGCAGCAGCCCCAGCATTTT.

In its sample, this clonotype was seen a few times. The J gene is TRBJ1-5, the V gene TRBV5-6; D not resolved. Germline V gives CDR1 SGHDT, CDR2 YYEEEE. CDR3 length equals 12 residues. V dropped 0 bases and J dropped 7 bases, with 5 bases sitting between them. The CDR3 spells CASSLAAQPQHF. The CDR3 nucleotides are TGTGCCAGCAGCTTGGCCGCCCAGCCCCAGCATTTT.

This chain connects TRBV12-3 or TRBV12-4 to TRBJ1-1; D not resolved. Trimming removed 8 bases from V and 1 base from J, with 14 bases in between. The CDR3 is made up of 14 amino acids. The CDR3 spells CASLKGLTNTEAFF. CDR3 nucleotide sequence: TGTGCCAGCCTCAAAGGACTGACGAACACTGAAGCTTTCTTT.

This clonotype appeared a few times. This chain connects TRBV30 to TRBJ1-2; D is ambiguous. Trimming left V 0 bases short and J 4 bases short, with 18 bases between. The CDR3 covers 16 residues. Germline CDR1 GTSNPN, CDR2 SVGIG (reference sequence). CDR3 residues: CAWSVQPRSARYGYTF. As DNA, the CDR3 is TGTGCCTGGAGTGTACAGCCCCGGTCGGCTCGCTATGGCTACACCTTC. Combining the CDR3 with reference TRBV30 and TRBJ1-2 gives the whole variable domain SQTIHQWPATLVQPVGSPLSLECTVEGTSNPNLYWYRQAAGRGLQLLFYSVGIGQISSEVPQNLSASRPQDRQFILSSKKLLLSDSGFYLCAWSVQPRSARYGYTFGSGTRLTVV.

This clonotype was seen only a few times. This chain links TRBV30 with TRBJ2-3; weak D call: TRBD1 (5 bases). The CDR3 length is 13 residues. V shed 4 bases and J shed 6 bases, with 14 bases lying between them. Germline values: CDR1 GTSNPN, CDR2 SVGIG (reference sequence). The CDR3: CAWTEGVPDTQYF. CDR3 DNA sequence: TGTGCCTGGACGGAAGGGGTGCCCGATACGCAGTATTTT.

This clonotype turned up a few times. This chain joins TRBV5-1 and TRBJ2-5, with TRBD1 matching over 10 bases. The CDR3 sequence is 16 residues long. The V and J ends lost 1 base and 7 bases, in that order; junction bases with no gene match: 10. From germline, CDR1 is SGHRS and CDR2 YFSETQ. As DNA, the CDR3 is TGCGCCAGCAGCTTGAACGCCGGGACAGGGGCCGGGACCCAGTACTTC. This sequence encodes CASSLNAGTGAGTQYF.

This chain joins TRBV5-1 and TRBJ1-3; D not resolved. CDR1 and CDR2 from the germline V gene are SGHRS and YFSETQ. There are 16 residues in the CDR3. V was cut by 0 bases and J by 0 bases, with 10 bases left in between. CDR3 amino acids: CASSLGRSPSGNTIYF. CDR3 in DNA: TGCGCCAGCAGCTTGGGACGCAGTCCCTCTGGAAACACCATATATTTT.

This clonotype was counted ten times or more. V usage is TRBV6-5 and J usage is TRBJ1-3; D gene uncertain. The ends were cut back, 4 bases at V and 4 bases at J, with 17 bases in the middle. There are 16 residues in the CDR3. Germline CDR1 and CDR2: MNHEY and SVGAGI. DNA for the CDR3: TGTGCCAGCAGTTCCCTTCGGACCAAGTCCGGAAACACCATATATTTT. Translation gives CASSSLRTKSGNTIYF.

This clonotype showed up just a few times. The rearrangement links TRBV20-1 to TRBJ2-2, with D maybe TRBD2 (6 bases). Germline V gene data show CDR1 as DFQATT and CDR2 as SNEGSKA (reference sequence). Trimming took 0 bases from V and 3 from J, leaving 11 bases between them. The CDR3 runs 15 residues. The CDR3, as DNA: TGCAGTGCTAGAGACACGGGACTCCACACCGGGGAGCTGTTTTTT. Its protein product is CSARDTGLHTGELFF.

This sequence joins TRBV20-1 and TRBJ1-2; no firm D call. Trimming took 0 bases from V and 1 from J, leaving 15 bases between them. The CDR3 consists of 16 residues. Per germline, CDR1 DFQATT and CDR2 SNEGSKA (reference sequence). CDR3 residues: CSARDPFGRLNYGYTF. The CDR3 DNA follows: TGCAGTGCTAGAGATCCATTCGGCCGACTTAACTATGGCTACACCTTC.